Included here is one T cell receptor beta chain sequence, with context. Its target is unknown. Losses at the gene ends were 2 bases for V and 4 bases for J; bases not matched to a gene: 7. In germline, CDR1 is SGDLS, CDR2 YYNGEE. The CDR3 is made up of 15 amino acids. Alongside a J-beta primer mix, a sample-barcoded 5' primer served in a second PCR lasting roughly 7 to 12 cycles. Each cDNA molecule carried a tag from a template-switch adaptor that contained 12 random nucleotides. TCRdb passed the 5' RACE reads through MiXCR, listing each CDR3 protein once. The sample holds around 800,000 distinct CDR3 sequences, 20% to 30% seen once. The data derive from a study of blood T cells in healthy people across ages. Study outcomes and limitations: More naive CD4+ cells and higher diversity marked long-lived donors relative to aged donors. Underestimates were what the diversity estimates from one million T cells were considered to be. With donor CMV status unknown, expanded clonotype changes were possibly confounded.

These data were also filed under a second study, of T cells of mothers and their children.

Sequenced material: blood. The V and J genes are TRBV9 and TRBJ2-5; TRBD1 agrees at 8 bases. The sequence derives from a boy between 5 and 17 years old in good health. The CDR3 is CASSVQGARGETQYF. In nucleotides, the CDR3 is TGTGCCAGCAGCGTGCAGGGGGCGCGGGGAGAGACCCAGTACTTC.